A selection of T cell receptor beta chains follows, all from one sample in a study of cytomegalovirus exposure and HLA in healthy donors. Sequencing was performed with immunoSEQ multiplex PCR; in TCRdb, only in-frame clones are kept and a portion is missing. This table holds fewer than 200,000 clones, 86% found once. Sample: PBMCs. The receptor set was obtained from a young woman in good health and CMV-seronegative. CDR3s include the opening cysteine and the closing phenylalanine or tryptophan. A D gene is named only where the DNA matches it firmly.

V gene: TRBV18; J gene: TRBJ1-1; D gene: .; CDR3 DNA: TGTGCCAGCTCATCCCGGACAGATCATACGAACACTGAAGCTTTCTTT; CDR3 protein: CASSSRTDHTNTEAFF
V gene: TRBV7-2; J gene: TRBJ2-1; D gene: TRBD1; CDR3 DNA: TGTGCCAGCAGCTTCGGACAGGGGTTGGGTGAGCAGTTCTTC; CDR3 protein: CASSFGQGLGEQFF
V gene: TRBV27; J gene: TRBJ2-1; D gene: .; CDR3 DNA: TGTGCCAGCAGTTTTGGTCTAGCGACCAACTCCTACAATGAGCAGTTCTTC; CDR3 protein: CASSFGLATNSYNEQFF
V gene: TRBV9; J gene: TRBJ2-3; D gene: .; CDR3 DNA: TGTGCCAGCAGCGTAGCAACAGATACGCAGTATTTT; CDR3 protein: CASSVATDTQYF
V gene: TRBV4-3; J gene: TRBJ1-2; D gene: TRBD1; CDR3 DNA: TGCGCCAGCAGCTCAGGACAGGGGGACCAAAAGTATGGCTACACCTTC; CDR3 protein: CASSSGQGDQKYGYTF
V gene: TRBV18; J gene: TRBJ2-2; D gene: .; CDR3 DNA: TGTGCCAGCTCAAGCGGTCCCCCCGGGGAGCTGTTTTTT; CDR3 protein: CASSSGPPGELFF
V gene: TRBV5-1; J gene: TRBJ2-7; D gene: TRBD1; CDR3 DNA: TGCGCCAGCAGCCTCCGGACAGGGGTCTCCTACGAGCAGTACTTC; CDR3 protein: CASSLRTGVSYEQYF
V gene: TRBV5-1; J gene: TRBJ1-2; D gene: TRBD1; CDR3 DNA: TGCGCCAGCAGCTTGGCCCAGAGGGGACAGGGGATTGGCGGCTACACCTTC; CDR3 protein: CASSLAQRGQGIGGYTF
V gene: TRBV6-5; J gene: TRBJ2-7; D gene: TRBD1; CDR3 DNA: TGTGCCAGCAGCCTGGGACAGGACTACGAGCAGTACTTC; CDR3 protein: CASSLGQDYEQYF
V gene: TRBV29-1; J gene: TRBJ2-5; D gene: TRBD2; CDR3 DNA: TGCAGCGTTGCACTAGCGGGGGGGGAGACCCAGTACTTC; CDR3 protein: CSVALAGGETQYF
V gene: TRBV7-9; J gene: TRBJ1-1; D gene: .; CDR3 DNA: TGTGCCAGCAGCGAGACAGTCACTGAAGCTTTCTTT; CDR3 protein: CASSETVTEAFF
V gene: TRBV6-5; J gene: TRBJ2-1; D gene: TRBD2; CDR3 DNA: TGTGCCAGCAGTGGGGGGGCCTACAATGAGCAGTTCTTC; CDR3 protein: CASSGGAYNEQFF
V gene: TRBV27; J gene: TRBJ2-7; D gene: TRBD2; CDR3 DNA: TGTGCCAGCAGTTTAAGTGGGGAGCCTAGCGGGATCCTCGTGACCCACTACGAGCAGTACTTC; CDR3 protein: CASSLSGEPSGILVTHYEQYF
V gene: TRBV7-2; J gene: TRBJ2-7; D gene: .; CDR3 DNA: TGTGCCAGCAGCTTTGGTAGCGGCGGGCCGGATGAGCAGTACTTC; CDR3 protein: CASSFGSGGPDEQYF
V gene: TRBV5-8; J gene: TRBJ2-7; D gene: .; CDR3 DNA: TGTGCCAGCAGCCGGGGGACAGCCTCCTACGAGCAGTACTTC; CDR3 protein: CASSRGTASYEQYF